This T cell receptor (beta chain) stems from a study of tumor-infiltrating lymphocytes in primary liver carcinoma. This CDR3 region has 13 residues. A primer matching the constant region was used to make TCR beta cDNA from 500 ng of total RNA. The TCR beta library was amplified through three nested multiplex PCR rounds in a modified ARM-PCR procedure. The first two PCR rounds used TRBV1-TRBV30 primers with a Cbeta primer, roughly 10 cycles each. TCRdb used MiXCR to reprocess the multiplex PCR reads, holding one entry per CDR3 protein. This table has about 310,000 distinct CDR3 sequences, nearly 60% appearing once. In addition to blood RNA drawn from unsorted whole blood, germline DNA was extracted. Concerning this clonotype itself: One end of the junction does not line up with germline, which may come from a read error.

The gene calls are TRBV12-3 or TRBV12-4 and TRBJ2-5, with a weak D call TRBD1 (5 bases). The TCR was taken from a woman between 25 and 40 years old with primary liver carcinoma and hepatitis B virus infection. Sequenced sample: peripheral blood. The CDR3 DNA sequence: TGTGCCAGCAGTTGGGGCCGAGGAGAGACCCAGAACTTC. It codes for CASSWGRGETQNF.